The 3 T cell receptor beta chains presented below share a single source sample, sequenced in a study of human T cells and chemical hapten exposure. TCRdb reprocessed the RACE reads with MiXCR, giving one entry per CDR3 protein. The sample shows about 160,000 distinct CDR3 sequences, approximately 30% of them seen only once. The time point here: patch test 3, about 24 weeks after DPC sensitization. The treatment: therapeutic diphenylcyclopropenone sensitization with weekly scalp DPC. Sample: whole blood, taken in connection with sensitization to the hapten diphenylcyclopropenone (DPC). The receptors here all came from a woman between 18 and 29 years old with alopecia areata. Some clones in this sample may be carry-over from other donors' samples.

This clonotype showed up just a few times. The chain combines TRBV4-3 with TRBJ2-2; tentatively, D is TRBD2 (6 bases). V was clipped by 1 base and J by 5 bases, with 14 bases between them. The germline V gene has CDR1 LGHNA and CDR2 YSLEER. The CDR3 runs to 16 residues. The DNA for the CDR3 is TGCGCCAGCAGCCAAGGGGTGGGGGGAGTAACCGGGGAGCTGTTTTTT. It specifies CASSQGVGGVTGELFF.

The chain links TRBV6-2 or TRBV6-3 to TRBJ1-6; 9 bases map to TRBD1. The CDR3 runs 15 residues. The V gene's germline CDR1 is MNHEY and CDR2 SVGEGT. V lost 4 bases, J lost 10 bases, and 8 bases stayed unmatched. The CDR3 DNA sequence: TGTGCCAGCAGTTCACAGGGGGCTCGGCGGTCACCCCTCCACTTT. Amino acid sequence: CASSSQGARRSPLHF.

This clonotype was picked up many times. V and J are TRBV20-1 and TRBJ2-1, with a weak D call TRBD2 (5 bases). The length of the CDR3 is 13 residues. Trimming took 5 bases from V and 9 from J, leaving 17 bases between them. Germline V lookup: CDR1 DFQATT, CDR2 SNEGSKA (reference sequence). The chain's CDR3 is CSADRTLLSEQFF. The CDR3 DNA is TGCAGTGCTGATAGGACTCTCCTCAGTGAGCAGTTCTTC.